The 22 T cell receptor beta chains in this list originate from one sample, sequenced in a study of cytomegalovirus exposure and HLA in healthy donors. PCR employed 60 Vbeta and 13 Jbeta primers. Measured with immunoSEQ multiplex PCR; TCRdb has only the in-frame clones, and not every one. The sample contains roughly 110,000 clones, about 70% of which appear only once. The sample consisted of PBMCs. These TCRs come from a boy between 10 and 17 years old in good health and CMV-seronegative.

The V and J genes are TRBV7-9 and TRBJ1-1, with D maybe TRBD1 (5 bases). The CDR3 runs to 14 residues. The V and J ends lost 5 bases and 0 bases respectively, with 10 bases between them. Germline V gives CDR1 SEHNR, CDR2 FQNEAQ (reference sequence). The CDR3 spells CASSVQGMNTEAFF. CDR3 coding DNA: TGTGCCAGCAGCGTCCAGGGCATGAACACTGAAGCTTTCTTT. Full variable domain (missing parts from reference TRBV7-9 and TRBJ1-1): DTGVSQNPRHKITKRGQNVTFRCDPISEHNRLYWYRQTLGQGPEFLTYFQNEAQLEKSRLLSDRFSAERPKGSFSTLEIQRTEQGDSAMYLCASSVQGMNTEAFFGQGTRLTVV.

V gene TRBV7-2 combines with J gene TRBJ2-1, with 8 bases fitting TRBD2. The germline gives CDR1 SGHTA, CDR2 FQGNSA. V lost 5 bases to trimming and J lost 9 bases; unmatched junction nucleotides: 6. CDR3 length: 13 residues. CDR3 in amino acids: CASSPGGTTEQFF. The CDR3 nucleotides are TGTGCCAGCAGCCCGGGAGGGACAACTGAGCAGTTCTTC.

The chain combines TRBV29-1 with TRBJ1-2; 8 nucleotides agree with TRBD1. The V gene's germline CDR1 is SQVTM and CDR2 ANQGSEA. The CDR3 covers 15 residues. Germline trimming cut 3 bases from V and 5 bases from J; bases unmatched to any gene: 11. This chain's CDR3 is CSVEEPRGRIYGYTF. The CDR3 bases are TGCAGCGTTGAGGAACCCAGGGGGCGGATTTATGGCTACACCTTC. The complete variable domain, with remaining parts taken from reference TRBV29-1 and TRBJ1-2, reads SAVISQKPSRDICQRGTSLTIQCQVDSQVTMMFWYRQQPGQSLTLIATANQGSEATYESGFVIDKFPISRPNLTFSTLTVSNMSPEDSSIYLCSVEEPRGRIYGYTFGSGTRLTVV.

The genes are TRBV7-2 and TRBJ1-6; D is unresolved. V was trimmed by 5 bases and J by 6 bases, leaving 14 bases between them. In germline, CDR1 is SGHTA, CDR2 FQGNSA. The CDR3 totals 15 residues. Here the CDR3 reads CASSPGTGFNSPLHF. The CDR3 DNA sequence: TGTGCCAGCAGCCCCGGAACGGGGTTTAATTCACCCCTCCACTTT.

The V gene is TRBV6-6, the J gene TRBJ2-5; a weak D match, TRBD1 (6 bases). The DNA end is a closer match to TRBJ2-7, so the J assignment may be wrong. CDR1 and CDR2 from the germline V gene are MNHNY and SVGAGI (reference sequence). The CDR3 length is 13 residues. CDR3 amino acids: CASSLRDNYEQYF. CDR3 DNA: TGTGCCAGCAGTCTCCGGGACAACTACGAGCAGTACTTC.

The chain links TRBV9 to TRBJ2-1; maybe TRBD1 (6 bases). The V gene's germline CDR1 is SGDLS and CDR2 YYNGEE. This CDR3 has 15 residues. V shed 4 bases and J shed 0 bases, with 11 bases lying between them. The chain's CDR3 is CASSKDSGSYNEQFF. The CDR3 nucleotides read TGTGCCAGCAGCAAGGACAGTGGCTCCTACAATGAGCAGTTCTTC.

The CDR3 coding sequence is TGTGCCAGTACTACGACAATTAGCACAGATACGCAGTATTTT. It specifies CASTTTISTDTQYF. This chain joins TRBV19 and TRBJ2-3, with D unresolved. This CDR3 contains 14 residues. The V gene lost 7 bases and the J gene lost 0 bases, with 11 bases spanning the gap. Germline CDR1 LNHDA, CDR2 SQIVND (reference sequence). The complete variable domain, with remaining parts taken from reference TRBV19 and TRBJ2-3, reads DGGITQSPKYLFRKEGQNVTLSCEQNLNHDAMYWYRQDPGQGLRLIYYSQIVNDFQKGDIAEGYSVSREKKESFPLTVTSAQKNPTAFYLCASTTTISTDTQYFGPGTRLTVL.

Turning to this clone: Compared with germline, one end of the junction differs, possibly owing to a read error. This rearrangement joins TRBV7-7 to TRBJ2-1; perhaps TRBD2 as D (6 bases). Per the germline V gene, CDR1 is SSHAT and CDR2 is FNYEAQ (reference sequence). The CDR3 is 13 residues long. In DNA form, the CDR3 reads TGTGCTAGCAGCTCTAACCGGGGGTATGAGCAGTTCTTC. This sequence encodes CASSSNRGYEQFF.

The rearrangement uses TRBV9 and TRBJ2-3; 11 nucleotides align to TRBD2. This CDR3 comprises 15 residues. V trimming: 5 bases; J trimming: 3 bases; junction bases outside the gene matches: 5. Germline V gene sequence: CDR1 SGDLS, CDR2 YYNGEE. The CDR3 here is CASSLAGGLTDTQYF. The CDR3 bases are TGTGCCAGCAGTTTAGCGGGGGGGTTGACAGATACGCAGTATTTT.

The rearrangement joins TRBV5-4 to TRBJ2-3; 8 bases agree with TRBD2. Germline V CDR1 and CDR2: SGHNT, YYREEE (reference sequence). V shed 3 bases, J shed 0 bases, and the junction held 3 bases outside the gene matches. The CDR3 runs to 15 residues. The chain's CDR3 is CASSSASGSTDTQYF. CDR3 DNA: TGTGCCAGCAGCTCGGCTAGCGGGAGCACAGATACGCAGTATTTT.

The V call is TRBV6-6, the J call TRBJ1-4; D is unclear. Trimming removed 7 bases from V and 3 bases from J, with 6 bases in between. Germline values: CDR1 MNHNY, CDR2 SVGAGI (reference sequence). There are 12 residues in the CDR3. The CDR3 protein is CASKQSNEKLFF. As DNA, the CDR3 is TGTGCCAGCAAACAGTCTAATGAAAAACTGTTTTTT.

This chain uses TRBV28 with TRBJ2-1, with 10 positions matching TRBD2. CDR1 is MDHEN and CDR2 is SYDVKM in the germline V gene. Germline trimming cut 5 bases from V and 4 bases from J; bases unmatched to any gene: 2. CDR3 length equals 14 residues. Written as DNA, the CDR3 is TGTGCCAGCAGTCCGGGACTAGCGTACAATGAGCAGTTCTTC. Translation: CASSPGLAYNEQFF. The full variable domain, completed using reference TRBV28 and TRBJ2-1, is DVKVTQSSRYLVKRTGEKVFLECVQDMDHENMFWYRQDPGLGLRLIYFSYDVKMKEKGDIPEGYSVSREKKERFSLILESASTNQTSMYLCASSPGLAYNEQFFGPGTRLTVL.

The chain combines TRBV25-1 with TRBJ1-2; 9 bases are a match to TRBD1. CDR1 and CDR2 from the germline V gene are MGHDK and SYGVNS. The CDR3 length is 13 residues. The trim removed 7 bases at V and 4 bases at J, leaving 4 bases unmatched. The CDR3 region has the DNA TGTGCCAGCACCCAGACAGGGGGCTATGGCTACACCTTC. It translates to CASTQTGGYGYTF.

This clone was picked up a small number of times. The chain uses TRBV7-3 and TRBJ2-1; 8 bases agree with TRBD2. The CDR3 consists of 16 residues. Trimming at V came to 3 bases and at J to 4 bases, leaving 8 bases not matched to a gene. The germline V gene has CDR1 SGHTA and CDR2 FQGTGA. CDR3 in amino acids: CASSFDSGKGYNEQFF. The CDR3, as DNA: TGTGCCAGCAGCTTCGATAGCGGGAAAGGGTACAATGAGCAGTTCTTC.

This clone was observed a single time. In nucleotides, the CDR3 is TGCGCCAGCAGTGGACTAGCGGGAGGGCGAGATACGCAGTATTTT. This sequence encodes CASSGLAGGRDTQYF. The chain employs TRBV10-1 and TRBJ2-3; 14 bases are a match to TRBD2. The V gene's germline CDR1 is WNHNN and CDR2 SYGVQD (reference sequence). Losses at the gene ends were 4 bases for V and 5 bases for J; bases not matched to a gene: 2. The CDR3 is made up of 15 amino acids.

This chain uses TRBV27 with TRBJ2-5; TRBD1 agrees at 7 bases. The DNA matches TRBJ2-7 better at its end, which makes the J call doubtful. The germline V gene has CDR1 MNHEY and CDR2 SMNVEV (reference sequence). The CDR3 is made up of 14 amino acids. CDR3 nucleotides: TGTGCCAGCAGACCCGAAGACAGGGTCCCCGAGCAGTACTTC. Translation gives CASRPEDRVPEQYF.

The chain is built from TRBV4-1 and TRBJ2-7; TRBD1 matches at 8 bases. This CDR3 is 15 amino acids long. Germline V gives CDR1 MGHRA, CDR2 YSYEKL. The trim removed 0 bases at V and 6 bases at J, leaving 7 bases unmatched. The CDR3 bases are TGCGCCAGCAGCCAAGAAACGAGGACAGGGCCCGAGCAGTACTTC. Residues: CASSQETRTGPEQYF.

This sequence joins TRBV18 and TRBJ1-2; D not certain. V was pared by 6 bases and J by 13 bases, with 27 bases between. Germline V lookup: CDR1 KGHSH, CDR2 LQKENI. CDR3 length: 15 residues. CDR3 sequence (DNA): TGTGCCAGCTCCCCTCTACCCAGTCGAGGCGGGTCCCCCACCTTC. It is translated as CASSPLPSRGGSPTF.

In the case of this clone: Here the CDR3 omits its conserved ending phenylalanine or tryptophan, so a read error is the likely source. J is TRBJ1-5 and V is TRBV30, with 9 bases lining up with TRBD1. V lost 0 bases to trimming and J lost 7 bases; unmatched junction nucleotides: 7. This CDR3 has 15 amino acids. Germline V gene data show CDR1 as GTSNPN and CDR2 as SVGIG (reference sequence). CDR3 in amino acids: CAWSVSSGTGQPQHV. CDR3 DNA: TGTGCCTGGAGTGTAAGCTCTGGGACAGGGCAGCCCCAGCATGTT.

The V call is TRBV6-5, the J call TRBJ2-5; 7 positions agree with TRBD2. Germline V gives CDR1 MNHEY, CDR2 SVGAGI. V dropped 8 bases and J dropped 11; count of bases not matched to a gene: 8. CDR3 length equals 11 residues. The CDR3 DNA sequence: TGTGCCAGCGGGGAGGGGCGAGGGCAGTACTTC. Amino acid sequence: CASGEGRGQYF.

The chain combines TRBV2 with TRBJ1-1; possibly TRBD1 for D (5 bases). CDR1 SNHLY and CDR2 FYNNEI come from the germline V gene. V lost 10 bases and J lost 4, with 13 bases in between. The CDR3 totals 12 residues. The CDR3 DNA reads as TGTGCCACTCGTGGGGGGGTCACTGAAGCTTTCTTT. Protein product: CATRGGVTEAFF.

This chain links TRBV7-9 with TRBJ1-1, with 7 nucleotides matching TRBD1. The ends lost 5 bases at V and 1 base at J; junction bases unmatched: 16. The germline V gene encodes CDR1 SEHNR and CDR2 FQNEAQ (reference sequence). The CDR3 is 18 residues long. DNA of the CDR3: TGTGCCAGCAGCCCAATTTGGGGGACAGACGATGGGAACACTGAAGCTTTCTTT. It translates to CASSPIWGTDDGNTEAFF.